Listed here is a single T cell receptor beta chain. What it recognizes is unknown. These data are taken from a study of CD8+ T cells in alopecia areata. Study in general: Oral tofacitinib, 5 to 10 mg twice daily, was given in an open-label trial. Study results and limitations: In patients, TCRs were shared less clearly than in mice, and HLA may possibly be involved.

As to treatment: oral pan-JAK inhibitor, 5-10 mg twice daily. The CDR3 loop spans 16 amino acids. Germline V gene lookup returns CDR1 SQVTM and CDR2 ANQGSEA. With 3 bases clipped from V and 6 bases from J, the junction kept 16 bases outside the gene matches. cDNA prepared by RNA extraction and subsequent reverse transcription served as the template for sequencing. Clones were read by immunoSEQ multiplex PCR, and TCRdb kept only the in-frame ones, dropping some. The table shows 150,000 or so clones, with around three fifths occurring only once. The chain employs TRBV29-1 and TRBJ1-2; TRBD1 agrees at 7 bases. The receptor's source is a human donor with alopecia areata. Sequences were derived from CD4+ T cells sorted from blood, sampled at week 4, from a patient treated with tofacitinib. The CDR3 coding sequence is TGCAGCGTTGATAACTCCAGGACAGGCCTTCTCGATGGCTACACCTTC. Residues: CSVDNSRTGLLDGYTF.